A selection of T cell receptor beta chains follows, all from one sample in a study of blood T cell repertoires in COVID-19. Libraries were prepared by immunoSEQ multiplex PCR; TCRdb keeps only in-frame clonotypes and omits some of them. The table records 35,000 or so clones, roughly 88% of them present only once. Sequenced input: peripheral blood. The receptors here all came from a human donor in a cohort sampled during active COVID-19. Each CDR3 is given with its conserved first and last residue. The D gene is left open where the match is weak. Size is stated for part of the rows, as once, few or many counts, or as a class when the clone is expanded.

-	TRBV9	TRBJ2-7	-	CASSEQGLPSYEQYF	TGTGCCAGCAGCGAACAGGGACTACCTTCCTACGAGCAGTACTTC
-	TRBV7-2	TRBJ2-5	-	CASSLQVDQETQYF	TGTGCCAGCAGCTTACAGGTAGACCAAGAGACCCAGTACTTC
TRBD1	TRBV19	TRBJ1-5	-	CASSMTGRGVSNQPQHF	TGTGCCAGTAGTATGACAGGGCGGGGGGTCAGCAATCAGCCCCAGCATTTT
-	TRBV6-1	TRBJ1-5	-	CASSDPRVNQPQHF	TGTGCCAGCAGTGATCCCAGGGTCAATCAGCCCCAGCATTTT
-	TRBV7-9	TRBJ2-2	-	CASSSSQSIRDTGELFF	TGTGCCAGCAGCTCCTCCCAAAGCATCCGGGACACCGGGGAGCTGTTTTTT
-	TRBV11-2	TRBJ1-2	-	CASSITGFYGYTF	TGTGCCAGCAGCATCACAGGGTTCTATGGCTACACCTTC
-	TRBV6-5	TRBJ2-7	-	CASSYGVSQALYEQYF	TGTGCCAGCAGTTACGGCGTCAGCCAGGCGTTGTACGAGCAGTACTTC
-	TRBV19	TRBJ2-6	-	CASSIDAPMANVLTF	TGTGCCAGTAGTATAGACGCCCCTATGGCCAACGTCCTGACTTTC
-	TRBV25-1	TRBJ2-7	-	CASSDDKSVYEQYF	TGTGCCAGCAGTGATGACAAGTCGGTCTACGAGCAGTACTTC
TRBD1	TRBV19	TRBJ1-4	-	CASPAQDRGIPTNEKLFF	TGTGCCAGCCCAGCCCAGGACAGGGGAATCCCAACTAATGAAAAACTGTTTTTT
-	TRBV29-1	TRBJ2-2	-	CSAGQYGELFF	TGCAGCGCCGGACAATACGGGGAGCTGTTTTTT
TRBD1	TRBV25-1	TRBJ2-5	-	CASSEYPTGRGETQYF	TGTGCCAGCAGTGAATACCCGACAGGGAGAGGAGAGACCCAGTACTTC
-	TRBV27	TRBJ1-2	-	CASSLSGQGYGYTF	TGTGCCAGCAGTTTATCGGGCCAGGGTTATGGCTACACCTTC
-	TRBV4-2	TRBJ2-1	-	CASSPGTVTRNNEQFF	TGTGCCAGCAGCCCCGGTACGGTGACTAGGAACAATGAGCAGTTCTTC
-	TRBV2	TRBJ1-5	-	CASSDSLPGNQPQHF	TGTGCCAGCAGTGACTCCCTCCCTGGCAATCAGCCCCAGCATTTT
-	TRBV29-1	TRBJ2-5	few	CSITRGAVQETQYF	TGCAGCATAACCCGGGGGGCAGTTCAAGAGACCCAGTACTTC
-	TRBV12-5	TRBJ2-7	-	CASGYARVTYEQYF	TGTGCTAGTGGTTACGCCAGGGTGACCTACGAGCAGTACTTC
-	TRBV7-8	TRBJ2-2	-	CASPGVDTGELFF	TGTGCCTCGCCGGGGGTGGACACCGGGGAGCTGTTTTTT
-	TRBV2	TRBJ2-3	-	CASGQGRTDTQYF	TGTGCCAGCGGGCAGGGTCGGACAGATACGCAGTATTTT
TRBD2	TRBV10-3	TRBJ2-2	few	CAISVAGGANTGELFF	TGTGCCATCAGTGTCGCGGGGGGGGCGAACACCGGGGAGCTGTTTTTT
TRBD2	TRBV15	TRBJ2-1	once	CATRTSGTGHEQFF	TGTGCCACCAGGACTAGCGGGACGGGGCATGAGCAGTTCTTC
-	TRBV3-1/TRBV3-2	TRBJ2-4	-	CASSQGGVAPGFQYF	TGTGCCAGCAGCCAAGGGGGGGTTGCCCCGGGCTTCCAGTACTTC
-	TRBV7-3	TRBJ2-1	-	CASSFGPNNEQFF	TGTGCCAGCAGCTTTGGGCCGAACAATGAGCAGTTCTTC
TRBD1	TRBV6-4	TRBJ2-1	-	CASSLRPGQGHNEQFF	TGTGCCAGCAGTCTTCGGCCGGGACAGGGCCACAATGAGCAGTTCTTC
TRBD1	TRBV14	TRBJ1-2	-	CASSFQPGQGNYGYTF	TGTGCCAGCAGTTTCCAACCGGGACAGGGGAACTATGGCTACACCTTC
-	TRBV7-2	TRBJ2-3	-	CASSSTSSGGTDTQYF	TGTGCCAGCAGCTCGACCTCCTCAGGGGGCACAGATACGCAGTATTTT
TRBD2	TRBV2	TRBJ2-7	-	CASRTLPAGTSGHREYF	TGTGCCAGCAGGACCCTACCAGCCGGGACTAGCGGGCATCGGGAGTACTTC
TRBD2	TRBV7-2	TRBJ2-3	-	CASSPTLALYDTQYF	TGTGCCAGCAGCCCAACACTAGCGCTCTATGATACGCAGTATTTT
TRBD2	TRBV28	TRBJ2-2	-	CASSSYNKLAVTGELFF	TGTGCCAGCAGTTCCTACAACAAACTAGCGGTCACCGGGGAGCTGTTTTTT
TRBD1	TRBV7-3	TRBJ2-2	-	CASSPRQGGTGELFF	TGTGCCAGCAGCCCGCGACAGGGGGGCACCGGGGAGCTGTTTTTT